This T cell receptor (beta chain) was identified during a study of CD8 T cells in Susac syndrome. This CDR3 has 17 amino acids. CDR1 is SGHTA, CDR2 FQGNSA, per germline. V was pared by 1 base and J by 12 bases, with 25 bases between. cDNA came from about 0.51 to 1 ug RNA primed by random hexamers. The immunoSEQ assay covered 54 Vbeta and 13 Jbeta segments for CDR3. From the immunoSEQ multiplex PCR reads, TCRdb called clonotypes with MiXCR, one entry per CDR3 protein. The sample records 130,000 or so distinct CDR3 sequences, 94% being singletons. The chain joins TRBV7-2 to TRBJ2-1; weak D call: TRBD2 (5 bases). Sequenced sample: CD4+ T cells from PBMCs. This TCR was sampled from a human donor in good health. CDR3 sequence (DNA): TGTGCCAGCAGCTTAGTCCGCGGCCGGCCAGGAGGAAGCGTGCAGTTCTTC. This encodes CASSLVRGRPGGSVQFF.